This passage covers 32 T cell receptor beta chains from one sample sequenced in a study of T cells after yellow fever vaccination. Using its own MiXCR run on the 5' RACE reads, TCRdb lists one record per CDR3 protein. The sample carries 99,000 or so distinct CDR3 sequences, 5.8% recorded once. The sample in question was CD8+ T cells sorted from PBMCs, obtained 10 days after the yellow fever booster vaccination. The receptor source for this set is a man aged 18 to 30 who received the YFV17D yellow fever vaccine.

This clonotype showed up many times. The gene calls are TRBV5-4 and TRBJ2-1; 11 nucleotides line up with TRBD2. With 4 bases clipped from V and 8 bases from J, the junction kept 11 bases outside the gene matches. Germline CDR1 and CDR2: SGHNT and YYREEE (reference sequence). This CDR3 has 16 amino acids. In DNA form, the CDR3 reads TGTGCCAGCAGCCCTATATTAGCGGGGGGGCAGGATGAGCAGTTCTTC. Translating it yields CASSPILAGGQDEQFF. The variable domain in full, completed from reference TRBV5-4 and TRBJ2-1, reads ETGVTQSPTHLIKTRGQQVTLRCSSQSGHNTVSWYQQALGQGPQFIFQYYREEENGRGNFPPRFSGLQFPNYSSELNVNALELDDSALYLCASSPILAGGQDEQFFGPGTRLTVL.

This clonotype has a handful of counts. The chain couples TRBV4-3 to TRBJ2-1; D tentatively reads TRBD1 or TRBD2 (6 bases each). Trimming took 8 bases from V and 6 from J, leaving 17 bases between them. The CDR3 extends over 14 amino acids. Germline CDR1 LGHNA, CDR2 YSLEER. The CDR3 nucleotides read TGCGCCAGCTTCTGGGGGGCCCCTCCCAATGAGCAGTTCTTC. It specifies CASFWGAPPNEQFF.

V is TRBV6-6 and J is TRBJ1-1; TRBD1 matches at 7 bases. This CDR3 region has 18 residues. CDR1 MNHNY and CDR2 SVGAGI come from the germline V gene (reference sequence). V lost 4 bases to trimming and J lost 5 bases; unmatched junction nucleotides: 19. The CDR3 here is CASSSPLRDSVTWTEAFF. The CDR3 DNA reads TGTGCCAGCAGTTCCCCTCTACGGGACAGCGTTACTTGGACTGAAGCTTTCTTT.

The genes are TRBV6-4 and TRBJ1-6, with a tentative D call TRBD1 (6 bases). The germline V gene has CDR1 MRHNA and CDR2 SNTAGT. The CDR3 length is 15 residues. V lost 6 bases and J 0 bases, leaving 9 bases between the germline ends. The CDR3 DNA reads TGTGCCAGCAGAGGACAGAGCTCCTATAATTCACCCCTCCACTTT. Its translation: CASRGQSSYNSPLHF.

This clonotype has ten or more counts. V gene TRBV20-1 combines with J gene TRBJ2-1; D gene ambiguous. CDR1 is DFQATT, CDR2 SNEGSKA, per germline (reference sequence). Trimming left V 3 bases short and J 2 bases short, with 11 bases between. This CDR3 region has 14 residues. The CDR3 reads CSASQAKAYNEQFF. In DNA form, the CDR3 reads TGCAGTGCTAGCCAAGCGAAAGCCTACAATGAGCAGTTCTTC.

The CDR3 region has the DNA TGCGCCAGCAGAGGTGACTTACCGGGTGAAAAACTGTTTTTT. Translating gives CASRGDLPGEKLFF. The V and J genes are TRBV5-1 and TRBJ1-4; D is ambiguous. Germline V gene data show CDR1 as SGHRS and CDR2 as YFSETQ. The CDR3 has 14 amino acids. Trimming cost V 5 bases and J 7 bases, with 15 bases left between them.

The chain recombines TRBV27 with TRBJ2-3, with 9 bases aligning to TRBD2. The V gene end was trimmed by 10 bases and the J gene end by 2 bases; junction bases not matched to a gene: 7. From germline, CDR1 is MNHEY and CDR2 SMNVEV (reference sequence). This CDR3 comprises 14 residues. The CDR3 reads CAIMRGGDTDTQYF. CDR3 bases: TGTGCCATCATGCGGGGGGGGGACACAGATACGCAGTATTTT.

The genes are TRBV6-2 or TRBV6-3 and TRBJ2-3; maybe TRBD1 (6 bases). V lost 1 base to trimming and J lost 5 bases, with 13 bases between them. The CDR3 length is 15 residues. Germline V CDR1 and CDR2: MNHEY, SVGEGT. The DNA of the CDR3 is TGTGCCAGCAGTTACTGGGGACAAATTGGAGATACGCAGTATTTT. This translates into CASSYWGQIGDTQYF.

This clonotype was observed a few times. The chain uses TRBV25-1 and TRBJ2-3; the D is unclear. The germline V gene has CDR1 MGHDK and CDR2 SYGVNS. This CDR3 contains 14 residues. Trimming removed 4 bases from V and 0 bases from J, with 8 bases in between. The CDR3 coding sequence is TGTGCCAGCAGTGTTGCGGCTAGCACAGATACGCAGTATTTT. This codes for CASSVAASTDTQYF. The full variable domain, rest sourced from reference TRBV25-1 and TRBJ2-3, is EADIYQTPRYLVIGTGKKITLECSQTMGHDKMYWYQQDPGMELHLIHYSYGVNSTEKGDLSSESTVSRIRTEHFPLTLESARPSHTSQYLCASSVAASTDTQYFGPGTRLTVL.

The chain employs TRBV29-1 and TRBJ2-7, with D possibly matching TRBD1 (5 bases). Germline loops: CDR1 SQVTM, CDR2 ANQGSEA. The CDR3 extends over 12 amino acids. Trimming removed 4 bases from V and 6 bases from J, with 13 bases in between. The CDR3 sequence is CSVVDSGAEQYF. In DNA form, the CDR3 reads TGCAGCGTTGTCGACAGTGGGGCCGAGCAGTACTTC.

J is TRBJ1-1 and V is TRBV19; unclear D gene. V was cut by 3 bases and J by 1 base, with 15 bases left in between. CDR3 size: 16 residues. CDR1 is LNHDA, CDR2 SQIVND, per germline (reference sequence). CDR3 loop: CASSIVGSGPNTEAFF. The CDR3 region has the DNA TGTGCCAGTAGTATTGTGGGGTCGGGTCCGAACACTGAAGCTTTCTTT.

The rearrangement links TRBV10-3 to TRBJ2-3; perhaps TRBD2 as D (5 bases). CDR3 length: 21 amino acids. Trimming cost V 4 bases and J 2 bases, with 31 bases left between them. Germline V CDR1 and CDR2: ENHRY, SYGVKD. The CDR3 spells CAISVSLGVPWARVFTDTQYF. CDR3 bases: TGTGCCATCAGTGTAAGTCTCGGCGTTCCATGGGCGAGGGTCTTCACAGATACGCAGTATTTT.

The chain carries TRBV6-6 and TRBJ2-1; D possibly uses TRBD1 or TRBD2 (5 bases each). This CDR3 is 14 amino acids long. The germline CDR1 and CDR2 sequences are MNHNY and SVGAGI (reference sequence). Deletions cut 8 bases from V and 4 bases from J, with 15 bases between. The CDR3 spells CASSGTSSYNEQFF. The CDR3 DNA reads as TGTGCCAGCTCCGGGACCTCCTCGTACAATGAGCAGTTCTTC.

This clonotype was detected ten times or more. V usage is TRBV2 and J usage is TRBJ2-1, with a tentative D call TRBD2 (5 bases). Per germline, CDR1 SNHLY and CDR2 FYNNEI. CDR3 length: 14 residues. Trimming left V 5 bases short and J 0 bases short, with 8 bases between. In DNA form, the CDR3 reads TGTGCCAGCAGTACGGGGAGCTCCTACAATGAGCAGTTCTTC. Translated: CASSTGSSYNEQFF. Combining the CDR3 with reference TRBV2 and TRBJ2-1 gives the whole variable domain EPEVTQTPSHQVTQMGQEVILRCVPISNHLYFYWYRQILGQKVEFLVSFYNNEISEKSEIFDDQFSVERPDGSNFTLKIRSTKLEDSAMYFCASSTGSSYNEQFFGPGTRLTVL.

The V and J genes are TRBV7-9 and TRBJ1-5, with D unclear. CDR1 and CDR2 from the germline V gene are SEHNR and FQNEAQ (reference sequence). V shed 1 base and J shed 3 bases, with 19 bases lying between them. The CDR3 is 18 amino acids. The CDR3 bases are TGTGCCAGCAGCTTAGAGACGGATCTGCCTCGTTACAATCAGCCCCAGCATTTT. Its translation is CASSLETDLPRYNQPQHF.

This sequence joins TRBV4-1 and TRBJ2-2; tentative D call: TRBD2 (5 bases). Trimming took off 3 bases at V and 5 bases at J, with 13 bases between the two ends. This CDR3 spans 15 amino acids. Looked up from germline, CDR1 is MGHRA and CDR2 is YSYEKL. As DNA, the CDR3 is TGCGCCAGCAGCCAGCCAGCGGCTCGAACCGGGGAGCTGTTTTTT. It encodes CASSQPAARTGELFF.

This clonotype was picked up one time. A junction end diverges from the germline sequence, so it may reflect a read error. The chain carries TRBV4-3 and TRBJ2-7, with 10 bases lining up with TRBD1. The CDR3 extends over 14 amino acids. Germline lookup yields CDR1 LGHNA and CDR2 YSLEER. CDR3 sequence: CACSQTGGGYEQYF. CDR3 coding DNA: TGCGCCTGCAGCCAGACAGGGGGCGGATACGAGCAGTACTTC.

This clonotype has just a few counts. The CDR3 DNA sequence: TGCAGCGTTGAAGTAGCGGGGGGCGGGGAGACCCAGTACTTC. Its translation is CSVEVAGGGETQYF. V gene TRBV29-1 combines with J gene TRBJ2-5; 10 bases align to TRBD2. CDR1 and CDR2 from the germline V gene are SQVTM and ANQGSEA. The CDR3 runs 14 residues. Losses at the gene ends were 1 base for V and 5 bases for J; bases not matched to a gene: 4.

This clonotype occurred a few times. The chain carries TRBV28 and TRBJ1-1; 7 bases line up with TRBD1. The CDR3 covers 19 residues. The trim removed 5 bases at V and 5 bases at J, leaving 23 bases unmatched. Germline CDR1 is MDHEN and CDR2 is SYDVKM. The CDR3 is CASSPLGGVPTGLTTEAFF. For the CDR3, the DNA is TGTGCCAGCAGTCCTCTTGGTGGTGTCCCGACAGGGTTGACAACTGAAGCTTTCTTT.

This clonotype was counted between two and nine times. The genes are TRBV12-3 or TRBV12-4 and TRBJ2-2; D is unresolved. The CDR3 contains 12 residues. The V end lost 7 bases, the J end lost 6 bases, and 9 bases lay between the germline ends. DNA for the CDR3: TGTGCCAGCACCCTAGTCGCCGGGGAGCTGTTTTTT. Translation gives CASTLVAGELFF.

The chain has TRBV23-1 and TRBJ1-1; possible D gene TRBD1, 5 bases. TRBV23-1 is sorted into the ORF group, with uncertain function. CDR3 length: 15 amino acids. The germline V and J ends were trimmed by 0 bases and 0 bases, with 8 bases remaining between them. CDR3 sequence: CASSQSGGMNTEAFF. As DNA, the CDR3 is TGCGCCAGCAGTCAATCTGGGGGTATGAACACTGAAGCTTTCTTT.

The sample holds many counts of this clonotype. The chain couples TRBV7-9 to TRBJ1-1; maybe TRBD1 (5 bases). V lost 8 bases and J lost 0, with 22 bases in between. The length of the CDR3 is 17 residues. Germline CDR1 SEHNR, CDR2 FQNEAQ (reference sequence). CDR3 loop: CASRPPEGRHMNTEAFF. The CDR3 DNA reads TGTGCCAGCCGGCCGCCGGAGGGGCGGCACATGAACACTGAAGCTTTCTTT.

This clonotype was counted many times. The CDR3 sequence: CASSQDWEQASYEQYF. The DNA for the CDR3 is TGCGCCAGCAGCCAAGATTGGGAACAGGCGTCCTACGAGCAGTACTTC. The chain recombines TRBV4-1 with TRBJ2-7; TRBD1 is a possible D gene (5 bases). Germline V gene lookup returns CDR1 MGHRA and CDR2 YSYEKL. The germline V and J ends were trimmed by 0 bases and 1 base, with 13 bases remaining between them. The CDR3 totals 16 residues.

This clonotype was seen a handful of times. The rearrangement joins TRBV29-1 to TRBJ1-1; tentative D call: TRBD1 (6 bases). Looked up from germline, CDR1 is SQVTM and CDR2 is ANQGSEA. V was clipped by 7 bases and J by 4 bases, with 19 bases between them. The CDR3 length is 14 residues. CDR3 protein: CSAVRGGSGTEAFF. The CDR3 DNA is TGCAGCGCGGTAAGAGGGGGATCGGGCACTGAAGCTTTCTTT.

This clonotype has only a few counts. The genes are TRBV12-3 or TRBV12-4 and TRBJ2-1; D might be TRBD2 (5 bases). V lost 6 bases, J lost 8 bases, and 17 bases lay in between. The CDR3 contains 14 residues. CDR3 in amino acids: CASRVTTGGDEQFF. CDR3 DNA sequence: TGTGCCAGCAGAGTGACTACCGGCGGAGATGAGCAGTTCTTC.

This clonotype is a singleton in its sample. The chain carries TRBV25-1 and TRBJ2-5, with unresolved D. The V gene lost 1 base and the J gene lost 1 base, with 7 bases spanning the gap. CDR1 and CDR2 from the germline V gene are MGHDK and SYGVNS. The CDR3 loop spans 14 amino acids. In nucleotides, the CDR3 is TGTGCCAGCAGTGAATTGGGAAGCCAAGAGACCCAGTACTTC. Its protein product is CASSELGSQETQYF.

The table lists this clonotype with a few counts. The CDR3 loop is CASSQDWPGSYEQYF. The CDR3 nucleotides read TGCGCCAGCAGCCAAGATTGGCCCGGGTCCTACGAGCAGTACTTC. The chain has TRBV4-1 and TRBJ2-7, with D hard to call. The ends were cut back, 0 bases at V and 1 base at J, with 10 bases in the middle. The germline CDR1 and CDR2 sequences are MGHRA and YSYEKL. The CDR3 runs to 15 residues.

This clonotype has ten or more counts. The chain is built from TRBV29-1 and TRBJ1-2; no clear D. The V gene lost 0 bases and the J gene lost 4 bases, with 3 bases spanning the gap. This CDR3 region has 11 residues. Germline CDR1 is SQVTM and CDR2 is ANQGSEA. DNA for the CDR3: TGCAGCGTTGAAGACCTCTATGGCTACACCTTC. Translating it yields CSVEDLYGYTF.

The gene calls are TRBV29-1 and TRBJ2-2, with 7 bases matching TRBD1. The CDR3 has 19 amino acids. The germline V gene has CDR1 SQVTM and CDR2 ANQGSEA. V shed 2 bases and J 1 base; nucleotides not matched to a gene: 16. The CDR3 nucleotides are TGCAGCGTTGAAAGGACGACCCTCCGGGACAGCAAGAACACCGGGGAGCTGTTTTTT. This codes for CSVERTTLRDSKNTGELFF.

This clonotype came up a few times. This sequence joins TRBV4-3 and TRBJ2-1, with 8 bases identical to TRBD1. The CDR3 has 18 residues. Germline CDR1 and CDR2: LGHNA and YSLEER. The trim removed 3 bases at V and 9 bases at J, leaving 19 bases unmatched. CDR3 residues: CASSQLSNHGGQGGEQFF. CDR3 nucleotides: TGCGCCAGCAGCCAGCTAAGCAACCACGGCGGACAGGGAGGTGAGCAGTTCTTC.

The chain is built from TRBV7-9 and TRBJ2-5, with 11 positions matching TRBD2. Germline trimming cut 4 bases from V and 5 bases from J; bases unmatched to any gene: 6. The CDR3 is made up of 15 amino acids. Germline CDR1 is SEHNR and CDR2 is FQNEAQ (reference sequence). Here the CDR3 DNA reads TGTGCCAGCAGCTCCTTAGCGGGGGGGCTTGAGACCCAGTACTTC. It translates to CASSSLAGGLETQYF.

This clonotype was seen a handful of times. The chain employs TRBV6-5 and TRBJ2-1, with a tentative D call TRBD1 (5 bases). The CDR3 covers 12 residues. Per the germline V gene, CDR1 is MNHEY and CDR2 is SVGAGI. Trimming left V 6 bases short and J 6 bases short, with 9 bases between. Written as DNA, the CDR3 is TGTGCCAGCAGAACAGGTTTCAATGAGCAGTTCTTC. The encoded protein is CASRTGFNEQFF.